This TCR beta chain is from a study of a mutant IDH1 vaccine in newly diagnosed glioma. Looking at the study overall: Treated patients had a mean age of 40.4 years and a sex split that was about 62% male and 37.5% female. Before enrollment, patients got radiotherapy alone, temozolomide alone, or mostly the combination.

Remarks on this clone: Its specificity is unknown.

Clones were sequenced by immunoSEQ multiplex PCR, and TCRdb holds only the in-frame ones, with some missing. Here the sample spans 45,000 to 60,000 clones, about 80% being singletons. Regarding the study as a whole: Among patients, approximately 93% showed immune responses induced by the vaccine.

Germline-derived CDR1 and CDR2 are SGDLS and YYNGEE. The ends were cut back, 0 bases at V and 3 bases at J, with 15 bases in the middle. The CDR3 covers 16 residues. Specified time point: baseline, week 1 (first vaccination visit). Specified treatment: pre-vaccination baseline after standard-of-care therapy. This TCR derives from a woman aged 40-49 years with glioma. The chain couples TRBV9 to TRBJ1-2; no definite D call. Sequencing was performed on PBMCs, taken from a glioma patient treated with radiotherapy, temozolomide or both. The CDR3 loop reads CASSVESRPEYYGYTF. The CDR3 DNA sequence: TGTGCCAGCAGCGTAGAATCTAGGCCGGAGTACTATGGCTACACCTTC.